These 31 T cell receptor beta chains came from one sample sequenced in a study of monozygotic twins with inflammatory bowel disease. TCRdb re-called the 5' RACE reads; every CDR3 protein appears as one record, without DNA. The specimen's table records approximately 390,000 distinct CDR3 sequences. Source material: blood. The receptors were gathered from a human donor with ulcerative colitis or Crohn's disease, or a healthy co-twin of an affected twin (not recorded which).

The chain has TRBV30 and TRBJ2-3; the TCRdb call, TRBD1, lacks DNA for checking. Germline V gives CDR1 GTSNPN, CDR2 SVGIG (reference sequence). This CDR3 has 12 residues. Here the CDR3 reads CAWSQGVDTQYF. Variable domain in full (rest from reference TRBV30 and TRBJ2-3): SQTIHQWPATLVQPVGSPLSLECTVEGTSNPNLYWYRQAAGRGLQLLFYSVGIGQISSEVPQNLSASRPQDRQFILSSKKLLLSDSGFYLCAWSQGVDTQYFGPGTRLTVL.

This chain connects TRBV20-1 to TRBJ2-1. CDR3 size: 16 residues. In germline, CDR1 is DFQATT, CDR2 SNEGSKA (reference sequence). CDR3 sequence reads: CSAKERLALIYNEQFF.

The rearrangement joins TRBV10-3 to TRBJ2-7. Germline CDR1 and CDR2: ENHRY and SYGVKD. The CDR3 has 13 residues. CDR3: CAISGGGSYEQYF.

J is TRBJ1-1 and V is TRBV4-3. Germline V gene lookup returns CDR1 LGHNA and CDR2 YSLEER. The CDR3 is 14 residues long. The CDR3 sequence is CASSQEPAAAEAFF.

CDR3 loop: CATSRDPPSEQFF. The chain couples TRBV15 to TRBJ2-1. The CDR3 loop spans 13 amino acids. CDR1 LNHNV and CDR2 YYDKDF come from the germline V gene (reference sequence).

V usage is TRBV28 and J usage is TRBJ1-1; with no DNA, the TCRdb D assignment of TRBD1 cannot be verified. The CDR3 spans 13 residues. Per the germline V gene, CDR1 is MDHEN and CDR2 is SYDVKM. CDR3 residues: CASSLPLPVRTFF.

The chain carries TRBV14 and TRBJ1-4; the TCRdb D gene call, TRBD1, has no DNA to confirm it. The CDR3 loop spans 16 amino acids. Germline CDR1 and CDR2: SGHDN and FVKESK. The CDR3: CASSQGQGTENEKLFF.

The rearrangement joins TRBV29-1 to TRBJ1-1; TCRdb calls TRBD1, which cannot be checked without DNA. The CDR3 contains 14 residues. CDR1 and CDR2 from the germline V gene are SQVTM and ANQGSEA. The CDR3: CSVAPTALNTEAFF.

V gene TRBV20-1 combines with J gene TRBJ2-1; absent DNA, TCRdb's TRBD1 call cannot be checked. The CDR3 spans 15 residues. Looked up from germline, CDR1 is DFQATT and CDR2 is SNEGSKA (reference sequence). Here the CDR3 reads CSARLPGQGTNEQFF.

The chain employs TRBV5-6 and TRBJ2-1; TCRdb names TRBD2, which stays unverified in the absence of DNA. CDR1 is SGHDT and CDR2 is YYEEEE in the germline V gene. The CDR3 extends over 13 amino acids. This CDR3 is CASSHPTGTSAFF.

The chain is built from TRBV11-3 and TRBJ2-1. The germline V gene encodes CDR1 SGHNT and CDR2 YENEEA. The CDR3 loop spans 14 amino acids. The CDR3 protein is CASSLGSANNEQFF. Combining the CDR3 with reference TRBV11-3 and TRBJ2-1 gives the whole variable domain EAGVVQSPRYKIIEKKQPVAFWCNPISGHNTLYWYLQNLGQGPELLIRYENEEAVDDSQLPKDRFSAERLKGVDSTLKIQPAELGDSAVYLCASSLGSANNEQFFGPGTRLTVL.

V usage is TRBV4-2 and J usage is TRBJ2-1; there is no DNA to check the TCRdb D call of TRBD1. Germline CDR1 reads LGHNA; CDR2 reads YNFKEQ. The CDR3 is 16 residues long. CDR3 sequence reads: CASSQGGQGPHNEQFF.

The gene calls are TRBV4-3 and TRBJ2-3; lacking DNA, the TRBD2 call made by TCRdb goes unchecked. This CDR3 has 16 amino acids. Germline CDR1 is LGHNA and CDR2 is YSLEER. The CDR3 is CASSARLAGQVDTQYF.

The genes are TRBV7-2 and TRBJ2-7; absent DNA, TCRdb's TRBD1 call cannot be checked. This CDR3 has 16 amino acids. Germline lookup yields CDR1 SGHTA and CDR2 FQGNSA. This CDR3 reads CASSLATWGAPYEQYF.

This chain links TRBV15 with TRBJ2-2; TCRdb designates TRBD2, a call that cannot be tested without DNA. The CDR3 is made up of 16 amino acids. Germline CDR1 LNHNV, CDR2 YYDKDF (reference sequence). The chain's CDR3 is CATSRGYPSGTGELFF.

The chain couples TRBV5-1 to TRBJ1-5. CDR1 is SGHRS, CDR2 YFSETQ, per germline. This CDR3 has 13 residues. CDR3 in amino acids: CASSLNPGQPQHF. Drawing the rest from reference TRBV5-1 and TRBJ1-5, the complete variable domain is KAGVTQTPRYLIKTRGQQVTLSCSPISGHRSVSWYQQTPGQGLQFLFEYFSETQRNKGNFPGRFSGRQFSNSRSEMNVSTLELGDSALYLCASSLNPGQPQHFGDGTRLSIL.

The chain combines TRBV19 with TRBJ1-1. This CDR3 region has 13 residues. The V gene's germline CDR1 is LNHDA and CDR2 SQIVND (reference sequence). CDR3 loop: CASSETAGTEAFF.

The gene calls are TRBV20-1 and TRBJ2-3; lacking DNA, the TRBD1 call made by TCRdb goes unchecked. This CDR3 has 15 amino acids. The germline CDR1 and CDR2 sequences are DFQATT and SNEGSKA (reference sequence). CDR3 protein: CSARDPLRNTDTQYF.

The chain carries TRBV7-9 and TRBJ1-3. This CDR3 comprises 14 residues. CDR1 and CDR2 from the germline V gene are SEHNR and FQNEAQ (reference sequence). CDR3 sequence: CASNLGLDGNTIYF. Full variable domain (outside the CDR3, taken from reference TRBV7-9 and TRBJ1-3): DTGVSQNPRHKITKRGQNVTFRCDPISEHNRLYWYRQTLGQGPEFLTYFQNEAQLEKSRLLSDRFSAERPKGSFSTLEIQRTEQGDSAMYLCASNLGLDGNTIYFGEGSWLTVV.

This chain connects TRBV11-2 to TRBJ2-1. Germline V gives CDR1 SGHAT, CDR2 FQNNGV. The CDR3 runs 16 residues. The CDR3 sequence is CASSLSQASSYNEQFF.

V is TRBV7-2 and J is TRBJ1-1; TCRdb proposes TRBD1, but this gene call is untestable without DNA. CDR1 is SGHTA and CDR2 is FQGNSA in the germline V gene. CDR3 length: 15 residues. CDR3 region: CASSGGVGMNTEAFF.

This chain joins TRBV5-1 and TRBJ2-3. CDR3 length: 15 residues. The germline CDR1 and CDR2 sequences are SGHRS and YFSETQ. The CDR3 sequence: CASRSEAVNTDTQYF.

The chain is built from TRBV29-1 and TRBJ1-1; without DNA, the TCRdb call of TRBD1 cannot be checked. Germline loops: CDR1 SQVTM, CDR2 ANQGSEA. This CDR3 has 16 amino acids. This CDR3 is CSSSGQAGAMNTEAFF.

J is TRBJ2-1 and V is TRBV2; TCRdb's assignment of TRBD2 cannot be checked, as there is no DNA. The CDR3 runs to 15 residues. Germline CDR1 is SNHLY and CDR2 is FYNNEI. The CDR3 is CASREPGLQYNEQFF.

The V call is TRBV19, the J call TRBJ1-1. CDR3 size: 13 residues. CDR1 LNHDA and CDR2 SQIVND come from the germline V gene (reference sequence). The CDR3 protein is CASSILEDTEAFF.

The CDR3 reads CASSQGRGREKLFF. The rearrangement links TRBV6-1 to TRBJ1-4. CDR1 is MNHNS and CDR2 is SASEGT in the germline V gene. The CDR3 covers 14 residues.

V gene TRBV29-1 combines with J gene TRBJ2-7; without DNA, the TCRdb call of TRBD2 cannot be checked. The CDR3 totals 13 residues. Germline CDR1 reads SQVTM; CDR2 reads ANQGSEA. The CDR3 here is CSVKSGRAYEQYF.

V usage is TRBV29-1 and J usage is TRBJ2-7; TCRdb designates TRBD1, a call that cannot be tested without DNA. The CDR3 covers 15 residues. The germline V gene has CDR1 SQVTM and CDR2 ANQGSEA. The CDR3 region is CSVGQGARASYEQYF.

The gene calls are TRBV5-1 and TRBJ2-5; with no DNA, the TCRdb D assignment of TRBD2 cannot be verified. The V gene's germline CDR1 is SGHRS and CDR2 YFSETQ. The CDR3 has 14 amino acids. CDR3: CASNSGAGKETQYF.

The chain has TRBV7-2 and TRBJ1-2; there is no DNA to check the TCRdb D call of TRBD1. This CDR3 region has 15 residues. Germline values: CDR1 SGHTA, CDR2 FQGNSA. This CDR3 is CASSLGHIRAYGYTF.

The chain couples TRBV5-1 to TRBJ1-6. The CDR3 has 14 amino acids. The V gene's germline CDR1 is SGHRS and CDR2 YFSETQ. CDR3 residues: CASSLGSDNSPLHF.